This T cell receptor beta chain was identified during a study of response to subunit inactivated influenza vaccine. Notes on the study in general: The authors put forward the suggestion that each seasonal influenza vaccination may bring in only a limited number of new T cells.

Notes on this clonotype: Its target is unknown.

Trimming removed 3 bases from V and 6 bases from J; junction bases left unmatched: 9. This CDR3 contains 16 residues. The V gene's germline CDR1 is WSHSY and CDR2 SAAADI. MiXCR, applied by TCRdb to the RT-PCR reads, yields one record per CDR3 protein. The table has 300,000 to 350,000 distinct CDR3 sequences, roughly a fifth seen once. The chain links TRBV10-2 to TRBJ1-4, with 8 bases matching TRBD1. The sample here was PBMCs from blood, taken about 20 months after vaccination. This clonotype was obtained from a man in his fifties or sixties who received an inactivated influenza vaccine. The CDR3 DNA is TGCGCCAGCAGTGACAGGGGGCAGGAGTTTGATGAAAAACTGTTTTTT. This translates into CASSDRGQEFDEKLFF.